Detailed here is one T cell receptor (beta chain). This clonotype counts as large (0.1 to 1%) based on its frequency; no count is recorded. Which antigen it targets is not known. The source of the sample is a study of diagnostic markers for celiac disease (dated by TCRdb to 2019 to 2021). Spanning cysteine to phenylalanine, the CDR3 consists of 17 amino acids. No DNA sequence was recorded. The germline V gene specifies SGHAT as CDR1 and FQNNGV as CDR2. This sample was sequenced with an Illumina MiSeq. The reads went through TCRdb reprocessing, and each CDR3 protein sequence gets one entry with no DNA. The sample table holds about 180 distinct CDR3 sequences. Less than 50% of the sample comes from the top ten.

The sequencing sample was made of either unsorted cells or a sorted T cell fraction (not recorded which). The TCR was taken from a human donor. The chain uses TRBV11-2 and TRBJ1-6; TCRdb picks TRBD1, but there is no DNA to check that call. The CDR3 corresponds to CASSLVTGGSYNSPLHF.